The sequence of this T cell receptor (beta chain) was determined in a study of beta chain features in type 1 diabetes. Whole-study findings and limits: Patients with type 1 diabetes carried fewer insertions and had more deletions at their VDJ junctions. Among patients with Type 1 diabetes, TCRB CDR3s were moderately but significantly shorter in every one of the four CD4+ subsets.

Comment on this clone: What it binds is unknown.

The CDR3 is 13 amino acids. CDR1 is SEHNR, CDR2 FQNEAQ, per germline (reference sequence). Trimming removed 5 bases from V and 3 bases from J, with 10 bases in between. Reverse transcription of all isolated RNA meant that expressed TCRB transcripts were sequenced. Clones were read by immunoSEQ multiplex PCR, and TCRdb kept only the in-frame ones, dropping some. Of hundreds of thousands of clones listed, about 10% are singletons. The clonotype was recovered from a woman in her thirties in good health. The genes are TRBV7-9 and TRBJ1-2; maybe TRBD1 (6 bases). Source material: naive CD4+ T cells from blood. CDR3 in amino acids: CASSQGLDYGYTF. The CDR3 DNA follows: TGTGCCAGCAGCCAGGGGCTGGACTATGGCTACACCTTC.